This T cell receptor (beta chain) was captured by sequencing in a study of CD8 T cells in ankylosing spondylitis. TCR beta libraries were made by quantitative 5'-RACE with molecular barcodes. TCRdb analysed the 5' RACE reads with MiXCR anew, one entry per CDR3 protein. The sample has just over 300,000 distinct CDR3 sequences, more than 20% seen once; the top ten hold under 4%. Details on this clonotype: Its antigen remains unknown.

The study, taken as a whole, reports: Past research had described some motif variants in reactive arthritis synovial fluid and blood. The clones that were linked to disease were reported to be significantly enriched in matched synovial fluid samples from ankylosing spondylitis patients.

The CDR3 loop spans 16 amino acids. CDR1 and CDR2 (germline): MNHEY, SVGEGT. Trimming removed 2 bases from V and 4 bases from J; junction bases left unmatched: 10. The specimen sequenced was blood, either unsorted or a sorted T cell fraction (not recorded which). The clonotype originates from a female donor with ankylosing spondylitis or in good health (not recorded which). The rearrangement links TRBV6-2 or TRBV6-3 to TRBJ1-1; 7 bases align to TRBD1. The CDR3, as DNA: TGTGCCAGCAGTTACCGAGCGACAGGGTGGGTCACTGAAGCTTTCTTT. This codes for CASSYRATGWVTEAFF.